The 8 T cell receptor beta chains below were found in one sample sequenced in a study of cytomegalovirus exposure and HLA in healthy donors. 13 Jbeta primers and 60 Vbeta primers were used for the PCR. The protocol was immunoSEQ multiplex PCR, while the TCRdb copy is restricted to in-frame clones and leaves out a portion. The table has fewer than 95,000 clones, around 70% seen once. The sequenced sample consisted of PBMCs. These receptors all come from a woman in her 40s in good health and CMV-seropositive.

The CDR3 DNA sequence: TGCGCCAGCAGTTCATTTAGCGCGCAAGAGACCCAGTACTTC. Translating gives CASSSFSAQETQYF. The V gene is TRBV5-1, the J gene TRBJ2-5; D may be TRBD2 (5 bases). Germline values: CDR1 SGHRS, CDR2 YFSETQ. The CDR3 sequence is 14 residues long. V was clipped by 5 bases and J by 2 bases, with 13 bases between them.

V and J are TRBV15 and TRBJ2-7; perhaps TRBD2 as D (6 bases). There are 14 residues in the CDR3. Trimming stripped 8 bases from V and 2 bases from J, with 16 bases between. Germline assignment: CDR1 LNHNV and CDR2 YYDKDF (reference sequence). CDR3 loop: CATSSATAPYEQYF. CDR3 bases: TGTGCCACCTCTAGCGCTACAGCCCCCTACGAGCAGTACTTC.

The chain has TRBV4-2 and TRBJ2-7; 9 bases agree with TRBD1. J was trimmed by 5 bases and V by 4 bases; bases with no gene match: 9. This CDR3 contains 15 residues. Germline V gives CDR1 LGHNA, CDR2 YNFKEQ. CDR3 region: CASSRGGTGMDEQYF. CDR3 sequence (DNA): TGTGCCAGCAGCCGAGGAGGGACAGGGATGGACGAGCAGTACTTC.

The V and J genes are TRBV6-1 and TRBJ1-4, with D tentatively TRBD1 (6 bases). V lost 6 bases and J 4 bases, leaving 12 bases between the germline ends. Germline V gene lookup returns CDR1 MNHNS and CDR2 SASEGT. The CDR3 runs to 14 residues. The CDR3 loop reads CASSRTALNEKLFF. Written as DNA, the CDR3 is TGTGCCAGCAGCCGGACAGCTCTTAATGAAAAACTGTTTTTT.

Only one count was recorded for this clone. The genes are TRBV7-3 and TRBJ2-5, with 9 bases that match TRBD2. Germline assignment: CDR1 SGHTA and CDR2 FQGTGA. V shed 2 bases, J shed 5 bases, and the junction held 9 bases outside the gene matches. This CDR3 is 16 amino acids long. The CDR3 DNA is TGTGCCAGCAGCTTATACGGGACTAGCCGGGCTGAGACCCAGTACTTC. Translated, it gives CASSLYGTSRAETQYF.

The chain uses TRBV4-2 and TRBJ1-1; no definite D call. The germline V gene has CDR1 LGHNA and CDR2 YNFKEQ. The CDR3 runs 15 residues. Trimming pared 0 bases from V and 1 base from J, leaving 9 bases between. The CDR3 DNA reads TGTGCCAGCAGCCAAGATTTTGCAGGGAACACTGAAGCTTTCTTT. As protein: CASSQDFAGNTEAFF.

The V gene is TRBV6-6, the J gene TRBJ2-7; a possible D gene is TRBD2 (6 bases). CDR3 length: 13 amino acids. V lost 6 bases and J 4 bases, leaving 13 bases between the germline ends. The germline CDR1 and CDR2 sequences are MNHNY and SVGAGI (reference sequence). CDR3 nucleotide sequence: TGTGCCAGCAGCCGGAGGGCCTTATACGAGCAGTACTTC. It is translated as CASSRRALYEQYF.

Only a few counts were recorded for this clone. The chain joins TRBV5-1 to TRBJ1-1; D ambiguous. CDR1 and CDR2 from the germline V gene are SGHRS and YFSETQ. Trimming took off 0 bases at V and 9 bases at J, with 6 bases between the two ends. This CDR3 region has 11 residues. For the CDR3, the DNA is TGCGCCAGCAGCTTGGCTGGGCAAGCTTTCTTT. It is translated as CASSLAGQAFF. Based on the CDR3 plus reference TRBV5-1 and TRBJ1-1, the full variable domain is KAGVTQTPRYLIKTRGQQVTLSCSPISGHRSVSWYQQTPGQGLQFLFEYFSETQRNKGNFPGRFSGRQFSNSRSEMNVSTLELGDSALYLCASSLAGQAFFGQGTRLTVV.